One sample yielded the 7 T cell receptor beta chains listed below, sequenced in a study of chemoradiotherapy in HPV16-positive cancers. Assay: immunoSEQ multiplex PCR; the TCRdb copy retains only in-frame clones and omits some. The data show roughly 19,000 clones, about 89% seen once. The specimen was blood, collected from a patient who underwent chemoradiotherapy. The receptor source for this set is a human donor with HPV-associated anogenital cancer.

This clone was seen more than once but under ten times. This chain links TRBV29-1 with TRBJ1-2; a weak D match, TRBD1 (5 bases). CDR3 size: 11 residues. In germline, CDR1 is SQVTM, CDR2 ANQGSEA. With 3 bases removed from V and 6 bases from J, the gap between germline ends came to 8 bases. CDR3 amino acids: CSVETAHGYTF. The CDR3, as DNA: TGCAGCGTTGAGACAGCTCATGGCTACACCTTC.

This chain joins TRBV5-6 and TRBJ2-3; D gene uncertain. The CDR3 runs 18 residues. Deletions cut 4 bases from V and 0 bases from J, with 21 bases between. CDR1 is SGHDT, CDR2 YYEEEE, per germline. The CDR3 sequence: CASSAVKTRSSSTDTQYF. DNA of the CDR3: TGTGCCAGCAGCGCAGTAAAGACTCGAAGCTCTAGCACAGATACGCAGTATTTT.

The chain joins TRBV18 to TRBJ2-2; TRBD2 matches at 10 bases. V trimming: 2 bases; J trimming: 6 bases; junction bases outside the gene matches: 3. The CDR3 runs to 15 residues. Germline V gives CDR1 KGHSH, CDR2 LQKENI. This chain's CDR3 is CASSPRTSGSGELFF. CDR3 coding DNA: TGTGCCAGCTCACCAAGGACTAGCGGTTCCGGGGAGCTGTTTTTT. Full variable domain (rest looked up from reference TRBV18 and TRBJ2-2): NAGVMQNPRHLVRRRGQEARLRCSPMKGHSHVYWYRQLPEEGLKFMVYLQKENIIDESGMPKERFSAEFPKEGPSILRIQQVVRGDSAAYFCASSPRTSGSGELFFGEGSRLTVL.

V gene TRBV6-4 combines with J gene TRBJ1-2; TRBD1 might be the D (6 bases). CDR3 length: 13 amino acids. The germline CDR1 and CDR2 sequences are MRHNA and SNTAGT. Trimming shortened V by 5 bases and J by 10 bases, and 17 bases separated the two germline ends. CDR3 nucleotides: TGTGCCAGCAGTCCCAGGGTAGGGGGTGCCTACACCTTC. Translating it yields CASSPRVGGAYTF.

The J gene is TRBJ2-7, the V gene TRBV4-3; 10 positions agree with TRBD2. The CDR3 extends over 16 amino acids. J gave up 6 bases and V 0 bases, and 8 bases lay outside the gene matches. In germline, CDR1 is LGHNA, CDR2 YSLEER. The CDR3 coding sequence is TGCGCCAGCAGCCAAGATCGAGCGGGAGGGCCCTCCGAGCAGTACTTC. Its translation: CASSQDRAGGPSEQYF.

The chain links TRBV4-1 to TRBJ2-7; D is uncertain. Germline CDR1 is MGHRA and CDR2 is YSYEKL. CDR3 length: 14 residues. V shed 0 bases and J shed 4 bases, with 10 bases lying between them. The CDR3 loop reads CASSQDRREYEQYF. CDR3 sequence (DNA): TGCGCCAGCAGCCAAGATAGGCGCGAATACGAGCAGTACTTC.

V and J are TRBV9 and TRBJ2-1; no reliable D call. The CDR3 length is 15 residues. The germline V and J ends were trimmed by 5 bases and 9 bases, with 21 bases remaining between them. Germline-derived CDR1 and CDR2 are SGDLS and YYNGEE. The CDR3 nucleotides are TGTGCCAGCAGTCCTACCAGGCGTAGCCAGGTTGAGCAGTTCTTC. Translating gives CASSPTRRSQVEQFF.